This TCR beta chain was identified in a study of monozygotic twins with inflammatory bowel disease. About this clonotype itself: What it binds is not known.

TCRdb reworked the 5' RACE reads into one entry per CDR3 protein, no DNA. This sample's table has about 300,000 distinct CDR3 sequences. Study-level findings and limits: Since immunosuppressive treatments differed, patient repertoires may have gained added variability. Reduced clonotype sharing with other individuals was observed in IBD patients relative to healthy twins, especially with disease activity.

This CDR3 comprises 13 residues. Donors each gave over 2 ml of blood. This sequence was found in a human donor with ulcerative colitis or Crohn's disease, or a healthy co-twin of an affected twin (not recorded which). The sample taken for sequencing was blood. V gene TRBV21-1 combines with J gene TRBJ2-1; TCRdb gives TRBD1 as the D gene, but with no DNA this cannot be confirmed. TRBV21-1 represents a pseudogene. Here the CDR3 reads CASPRQGAWEQFF.